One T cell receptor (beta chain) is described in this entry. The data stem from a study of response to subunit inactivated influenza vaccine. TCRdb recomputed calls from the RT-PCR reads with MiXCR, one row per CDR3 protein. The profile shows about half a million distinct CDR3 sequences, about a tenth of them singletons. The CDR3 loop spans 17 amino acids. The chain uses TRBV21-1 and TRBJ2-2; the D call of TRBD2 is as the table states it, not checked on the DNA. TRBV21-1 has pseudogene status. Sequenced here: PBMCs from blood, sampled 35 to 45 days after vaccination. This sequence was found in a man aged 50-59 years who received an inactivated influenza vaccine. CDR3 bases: TGTGCCAGCAGCAAAGGGGCAGCGGGGGGGAACACCGGGGAGCTGTTTTTT. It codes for CASSKGAAGGNTGELFF.